The TCR beta chain under discussion was sequenced for a study of CD8 T cells in ankylosing spondylitis. Trimming left V 5 bases short and J 6 bases short, with 20 bases between. The CDR3 covers 15 residues. Germline assignment: CDR1 SGHTA and CDR2 FQGNSA. One entry per CDR3 protein, called by TCRdb with MiXCR from the 5' RACE reads. The table has 35,000 or so distinct CDR3 sequences, 6% seen once. This clonotype was found a few times. The chain uses TRBV7-2 and TRBJ2-7, with TRBD2 as a possible D gene (5 bases). This receptor was identified in a male donor with ankylosing spondylitis or in good health (not recorded which). Sequences were obtained from blood, either unsorted or a sorted T cell fraction (not recorded which). As DNA, the CDR3 is TGTGCCAGCAGCCTTGGGCTAGCTACTATGGGCGAGCAGTACTTC. Translated, it gives CASSLGLATMGEQYF. Filled out from reference TRBV7-2 and TRBJ2-7, the complete variable domain reads GAGVSQSPSNKVTEKGKDVELRCDPISGHTALYWYRQSLGQGLEFLIYFQGNSAPDKSGLPSDRFSAERTGGSVSTLTIQRTQQEDSAVYLCASSLGLATMGEQYFGPGTRLTVT.